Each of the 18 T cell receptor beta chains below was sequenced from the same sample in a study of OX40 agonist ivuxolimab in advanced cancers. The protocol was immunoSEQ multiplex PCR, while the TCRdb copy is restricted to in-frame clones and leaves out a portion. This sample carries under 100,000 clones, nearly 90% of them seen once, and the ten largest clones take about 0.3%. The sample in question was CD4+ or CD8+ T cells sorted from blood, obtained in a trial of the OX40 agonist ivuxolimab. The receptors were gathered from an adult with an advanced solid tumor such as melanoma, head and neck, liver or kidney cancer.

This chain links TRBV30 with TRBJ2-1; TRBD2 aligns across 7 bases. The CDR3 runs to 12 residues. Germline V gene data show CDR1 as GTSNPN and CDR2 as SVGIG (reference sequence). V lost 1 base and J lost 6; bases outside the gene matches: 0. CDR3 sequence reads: CAWSGGGNEQFF. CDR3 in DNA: TGTGCCTGGAGTGGGGGGGGCAATGAGCAGTTCTTC.

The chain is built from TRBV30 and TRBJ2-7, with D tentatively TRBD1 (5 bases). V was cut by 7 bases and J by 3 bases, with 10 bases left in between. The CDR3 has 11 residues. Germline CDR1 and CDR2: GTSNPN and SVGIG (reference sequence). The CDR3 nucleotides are TGTGCCTCCAAGGACAACTACGAGCAGTACTTC. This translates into CASKDNYEQYF.

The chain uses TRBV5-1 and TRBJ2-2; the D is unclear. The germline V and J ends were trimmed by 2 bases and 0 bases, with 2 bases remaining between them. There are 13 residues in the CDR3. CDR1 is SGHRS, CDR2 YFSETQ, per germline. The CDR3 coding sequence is TGCGCCAGCAGCTTAACGAACACCGGGGAGCTGTTTTTT. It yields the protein CASSLTNTGELFF.

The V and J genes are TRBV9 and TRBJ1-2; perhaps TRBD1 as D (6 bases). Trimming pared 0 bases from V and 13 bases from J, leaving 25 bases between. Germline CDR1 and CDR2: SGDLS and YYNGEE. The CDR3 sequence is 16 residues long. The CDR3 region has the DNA TGTGCCAGCAGCGTAGGTTTGATTTCGGATCGGGGGCCTCCCACCTTC. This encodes CASSVGLISDRGPPTF.

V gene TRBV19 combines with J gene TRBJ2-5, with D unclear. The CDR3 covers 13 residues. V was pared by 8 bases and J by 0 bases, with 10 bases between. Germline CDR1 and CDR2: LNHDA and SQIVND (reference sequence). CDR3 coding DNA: TGTGCCAGTGGGCCGTCGTACCAAGAGACCCAGTACTTC. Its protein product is CASGPSYQETQYF. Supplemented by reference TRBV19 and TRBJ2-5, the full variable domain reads DGGITQSPKYLFRKEGQNVTLSCEQNLNHDAMYWYRQDPGQGLRLIYYSQIVNDFQKGDIAEGYSVSREKKESFPLTVTSAQKNPTAFYLCASGPSYQETQYFGPGTRLLVL.

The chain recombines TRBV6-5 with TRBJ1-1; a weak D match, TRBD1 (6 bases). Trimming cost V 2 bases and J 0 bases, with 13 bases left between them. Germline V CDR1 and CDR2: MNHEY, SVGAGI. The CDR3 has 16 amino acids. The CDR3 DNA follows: TGTGCCAGCAGTTACCGGGGACAAAGTCTGAACACTGAAGCTTTCTTT. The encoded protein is CASSYRGQSLNTEAFF.

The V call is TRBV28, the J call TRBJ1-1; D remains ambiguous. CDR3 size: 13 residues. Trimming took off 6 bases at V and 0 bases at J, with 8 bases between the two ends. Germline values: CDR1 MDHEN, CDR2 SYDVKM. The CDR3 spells CASRVWVNTEAFF. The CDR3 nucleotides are TGTGCCAGCAGAGTATGGGTGAACACTGAAGCTTTCTTT.

The CDR3 is CASSRTSGSNNEQFF. In DNA form, the CDR3 reads TGCGCCAGCAGCCGGACTAGCGGGAGTAACAATGAGCAGTTCTTC. The chain joins TRBV4-3 to TRBJ2-1; TRBD2 agrees at 13 bases. The junction had 2 bases not matched to a gene; V was cut back by 4 bases and J by 5 bases. The V gene's germline CDR1 is LGHNA and CDR2 YSLEER. The CDR3 is 15 amino acids.

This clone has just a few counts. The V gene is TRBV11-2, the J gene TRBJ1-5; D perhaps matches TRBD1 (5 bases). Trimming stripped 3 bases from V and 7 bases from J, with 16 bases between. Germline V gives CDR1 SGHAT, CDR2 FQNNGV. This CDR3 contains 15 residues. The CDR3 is CASSLDTGAAQPQHF. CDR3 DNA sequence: TGTGCCAGCAGCTTGGATACAGGTGCCGCCCAGCCCCAGCATTTT.

The CDR3 loop is CASSVVVVDNEQFF. CDR3 sequence (DNA): TGTGCCAGCAGCGTAGTTGTAGTGGACAATGAGCAGTTCTTC. The V gene is TRBV9, the J gene TRBJ2-1; D unclear. The CDR3 sequence is 14 residues long. The V end was cut by 0 bases, the J end by 5 bases, with 9 bases between. Germline CDR1 and CDR2: SGDLS and YYNGEE.

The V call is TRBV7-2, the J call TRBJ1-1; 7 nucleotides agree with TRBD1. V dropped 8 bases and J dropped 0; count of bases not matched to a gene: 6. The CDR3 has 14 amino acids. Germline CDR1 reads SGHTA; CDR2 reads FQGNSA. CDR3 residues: CASGLRGLNTEAFF. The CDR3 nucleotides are TGTGCCAGCGGTTTAAGGGGGCTGAACACTGAAGCTTTCTTT.

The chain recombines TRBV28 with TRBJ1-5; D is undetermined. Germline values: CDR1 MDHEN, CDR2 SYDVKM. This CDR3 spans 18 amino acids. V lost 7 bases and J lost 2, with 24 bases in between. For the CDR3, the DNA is TGTGCCAGCACCCTTTTTTATGCCCTCCTTAAGGGCAATCAGCCCCAGCATTTT. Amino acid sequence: CASTLFYALLKGNQPQHF.

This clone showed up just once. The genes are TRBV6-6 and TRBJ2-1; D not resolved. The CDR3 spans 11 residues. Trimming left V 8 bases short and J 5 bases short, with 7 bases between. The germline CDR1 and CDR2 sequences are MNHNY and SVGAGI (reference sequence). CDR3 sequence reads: CASLWNNEQFF. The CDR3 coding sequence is TGTGCCAGCCTCTGGAACAATGAGCAGTTCTTC.

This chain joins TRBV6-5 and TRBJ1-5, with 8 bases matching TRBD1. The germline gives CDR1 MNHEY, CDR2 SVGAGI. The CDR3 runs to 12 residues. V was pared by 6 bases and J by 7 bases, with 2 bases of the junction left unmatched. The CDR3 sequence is CASRTGEQPQHF. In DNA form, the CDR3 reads TGTGCCAGCAGGACAGGGGAACAGCCCCAGCATTTT.

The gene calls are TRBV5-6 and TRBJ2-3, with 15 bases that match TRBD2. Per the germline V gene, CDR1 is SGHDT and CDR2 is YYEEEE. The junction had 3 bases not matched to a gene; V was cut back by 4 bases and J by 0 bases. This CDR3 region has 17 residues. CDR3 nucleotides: TGTGCCAGCAGCCCGGGACTAGCGGGAGGTAGCACAGATACGCAGTATTTT. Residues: CASSPGLAGGSTDTQYF.

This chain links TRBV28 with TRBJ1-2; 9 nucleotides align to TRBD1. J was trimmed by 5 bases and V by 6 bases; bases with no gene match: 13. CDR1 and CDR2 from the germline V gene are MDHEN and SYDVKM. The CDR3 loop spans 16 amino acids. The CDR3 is CASRGAGTGRGYGYTF. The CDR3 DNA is TGTGCCAGCAGGGGGGCCGGGACAGGGAGGGGATATGGCTACACCTTC.

Written as DNA, the CDR3 is TGTGCCATCAGTGACACAGGGTTTGTCTCAGGTGGCTACACCTTC. Amino acids: CAISDTGFVSGGYTF. The chain is built from TRBV10-3 and TRBJ1-2, with a weak D call TRBD1 (6 bases). Germline CDR1 and CDR2: ENHRY and SYGVKD. The CDR3 covers 15 residues. The V end was cut by 3 bases, the J end by 7 bases, with 18 bases between.

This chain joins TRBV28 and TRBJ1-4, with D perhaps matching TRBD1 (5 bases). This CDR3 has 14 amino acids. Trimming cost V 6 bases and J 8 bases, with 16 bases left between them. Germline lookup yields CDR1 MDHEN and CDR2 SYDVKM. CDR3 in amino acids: CASSSGGVGEKLFF. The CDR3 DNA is TGTGCCAGCAGCTCCGGGGGAGTCGGGGAAAAACTGTTTTTT.